The present T cell receptor beta chain was sequenced within a study of blood T cell repertoires in COVID-19. Looking at the study overall: T cells, B-cell-depleted T cells, or PBMCs provided the cDNA or gDNA that served as material.

Generated by immunoSEQ multiplex PCR, the TCRdb table keeps only in-frame clones and is missing some. The table shows more than 110,000 clones, with around nine tenths occurring only once. With V trimmed by 1 base and J by 2 bases, 2 bases remained unmatched. Germline CDR1 SGHTA, CDR2 FQGNSA. The CDR3 totals 15 residues. This clonotype originated in a woman in her thirties or forties with acute or convalescent COVID-19. Input material: peripheral blood. V gene TRBV7-2 combines with J gene TRBJ1-5; 7 bases line up with TRBD1. CDR3: CASSLDRGGNQPQHF. CDR3 bases: TGTGCCAGCAGCTTAGACAGGGGAGGCAATCAGCCCCAGCATTTT.